Below are 5 T cell receptor beta chains sequenced from a single sample in a study of cytomegalovirus exposure and HLA in healthy donors. Using immunoSEQ multiplex PCR, the repertoire was profiled, and TCRdb retains in-frame clones only, with some absent. In the table there are more than 90,000 clones, approximately 95% of which are singletons. The sequencing sample was made of PBMCs. The receptor set was obtained from a woman in her twenties or thirties in good health and CMV-seropositive.

This chain joins TRBV7-9 and TRBJ2-7; 7 bases are a match to TRBD2. V lost 5 bases and J lost 2; bases outside the gene matches: 9. The CDR3 has 15 amino acids. Germline CDR1 and CDR2: SEHNR and FQNEAQ (reference sequence). The CDR3 sequence is CASSPTGSGTYEQYF. The CDR3 bases are TGTGCCAGCAGCCCCACGGGGAGCGGGACCTACGAGCAGTACTTC.

The rearrangement links TRBV5-1 to TRBJ1-3, with D maybe TRBD1 (6 bases). Germline CDR1 reads SGHRS; CDR2 reads YFSETQ. The CDR3 is made up of 14 amino acids. Trimming pared 4 bases from V and 4 bases from J, leaving 12 bases between. The CDR3 DNA reads TGCGCCAGCAGCATTACAGGGACGGGAAACACCATATATTTT. It codes for CASSITGTGNTIYF.

The rearrangement uses TRBV18 and TRBJ2-1; no clear D gene. Germline V gives CDR1 KGHSH, CDR2 LQKENI. The germline V and J ends were trimmed by 1 base and 1 base, with 17 bases remaining between them. CDR3 size: 18 residues. The CDR3 nucleotides are TGTGCCAGCTCACCACGAGCCGGCGAATTGAGGTCCTACAATGAGCAGTTCTTC. This encodes CASSPRAGELRSYNEQFF.

The chain joins TRBV10-3 to TRBJ2-7, with 9 bases lining up with TRBD1. This CDR3 has 14 amino acids. Germline V gene lookup returns CDR1 ENHRY and CDR2 SYGVKD. The V and J ends lost 5 bases and 5 bases, in that order; junction bases with no gene match: 7. For the CDR3, the DNA is TGTGCCATCAGTAAGGGACAGGGTAGGGACGAGCAGTACTTC. This encodes CAISKGQGRDEQYF.

The V gene is TRBV5-1, the J gene TRBJ2-1; a weak D match, TRBD1 (6 bases). V dropped 7 bases and J dropped 4 bases, with 21 bases sitting between them. Germline lookup yields CDR1 SGHRS and CDR2 YFSETQ. This CDR3 spans 16 amino acids. The chain's CDR3 is CASRKSWTDSYNEQFF. The CDR3 nucleotides read TGCGCCAGCCGGAAAAGCTGGACAGATTCATACAATGAGCAGTTCTTC.